Below are 6 T cell receptor beta chains sequenced from a single sample in a study of siplizumab effects on memory and regulatory T cells. Method: immunoSEQ multiplex PCR; TCRdb's copy keeps in-frame clones and lacks some. The data hold tens of thousands of clones, with about 97% observed a single time. Sequencing was done on a sample of naive CD4+ T cells sorted from blood. The receptors shown here come from a human donor in good health.

The chain combines TRBV5-1 with TRBJ2-3; tentative D call: TRBD2 (6 bases). This CDR3 has 15 residues. Germline V CDR1 and CDR2: SGHRS, YFSETQ. V shed 1 base and J shed 0 bases, with 9 bases lying between them. CDR3: CASSLLGTSTDTQYF. DNA of the CDR3: TGCGCCAGCAGCTTGTTGGGGACTAGCACAGATACGCAGTATTTT.

This rearrangement joins TRBV29-1 to TRBJ2-1, with 10 bases identical to TRBD2. J was trimmed by 10 bases and V by 7 bases; bases with no gene match: 13. CDR3 length: 14 amino acids. Germline-derived CDR1 and CDR2 are SQVTM and ANQGSEA. CDR3 DNA: TGCAGCGCCGCTGCGGCTAGCGGGAGACACGAGCAGTTCTTC. This gives the protein CSAAAASGRHEQFF.

The J gene is TRBJ1-5, the V gene TRBV9; D remains unclear. Germline lookup yields CDR1 SGDLS and CDR2 YYNGEE. The CDR3 consists of 12 residues. V dropped 5 bases and J dropped 7 bases, with 10 bases sitting between them. The CDR3 loop reads CASSSDGQPQHF. CDR3 DNA sequence: TGTGCCAGCAGTTCGGATGGCCAGCCCCAGCATTTT.

This clone was observed a single time. Distinct nucleotide sequences in the sample also encode this CDR3. The chain links TRBV13 to TRBJ1-3; D is undetermined. The CDR3 loop spans 15 amino acids. Trimming took 8 bases from V and 2 from J, leaving 16 bases between them. Germline V gene sequence: CDR1 PRHDT, CDR2 FYEKMQ (reference sequence). In nucleotides, the CDR3 is TGTGCCAGCCGACGATGGGAATCGACTGGAAACACCATATATTTT. Its protein is CASRRWESTGNTIYF. Combining the CDR3 with reference TRBV13 and TRBJ1-3 gives the whole variable domain AAGVIQSPRHLIKEKRETATLKCYPIPRHDTVYWYQQGPGQDPQFLISFYEKMQSDKGSIPDRFSAQQFSDYHSELNMSSLELGDSALYFCASRRWESTGNTIYFGEGSWLTVV.

The chain carries TRBV5-1 and TRBJ1-3, with D possibly matching TRBD1 (5 bases). The CDR3 is made up of 15 amino acids. Trimming took 0 bases from V and 3 from J, leaving 10 bases between them. From germline, CDR1 is SGHRS and CDR2 YFSETQ. CDR3 loop: CASSLARGLGNTIYF. The CDR3 DNA is TGCGCCAGCAGCTTGGCCCGGGGCCTTGGAAACACCATATATTTT.

A word on this clone: At one of its ends the junction is not consistent with the germline gene, which may arise from a read error. The chain's CDR3 is CASSLAGVTSLETQYF. DNA for the CDR3: TGTGCTAGCAGCTTAGCGGGGGTGACTAGTCTGGAGACCCAGTACTTC. V and J are TRBV7-7 and TRBJ2-5, with TRBD2 matching 9 bases. The CDR3 sequence is 16 residues long. CDR1 and CDR2 (germline): SSHAT, FNYEAQ (reference sequence). The variable domain in full, completed from reference TRBV7-7 and TRBJ2-5, reads GAGVSQSPRYKVTKRGQDVTLRCDPISSHATLYWYQQALGQGPEFLTYFNYEAQPDKSGLPSDRFSAERPEGSISTLTIQRTEQRDSAMYRCASSLAGVTSLETQYFGPGTRLLVL.